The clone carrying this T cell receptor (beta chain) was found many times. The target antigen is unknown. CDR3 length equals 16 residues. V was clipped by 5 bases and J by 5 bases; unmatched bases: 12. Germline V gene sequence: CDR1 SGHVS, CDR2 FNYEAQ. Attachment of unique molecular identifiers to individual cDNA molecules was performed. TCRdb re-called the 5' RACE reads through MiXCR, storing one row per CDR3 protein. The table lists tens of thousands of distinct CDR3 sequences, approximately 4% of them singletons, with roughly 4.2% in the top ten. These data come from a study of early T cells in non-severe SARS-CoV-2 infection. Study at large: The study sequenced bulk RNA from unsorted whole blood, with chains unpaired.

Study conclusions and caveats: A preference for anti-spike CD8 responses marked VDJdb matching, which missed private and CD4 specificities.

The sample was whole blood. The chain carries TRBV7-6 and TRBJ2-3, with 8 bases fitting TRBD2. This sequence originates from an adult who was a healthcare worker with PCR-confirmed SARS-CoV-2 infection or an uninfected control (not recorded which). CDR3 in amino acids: CASSPIGGGQGDTQYF. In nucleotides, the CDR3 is TGTGCCAGCAGCCCCATCGGGGGGGGGCAGGGAGATACGCAGTATTTT.